This TCR beta chain stems from a study of blood T cell repertoires in COVID-19. Looking at the study overall: The study drew acute and convalescent COVID-19 samples from the United States, Italy and Spain. The cDNA or gDNA used as material had been derived from T cells, B-cell-depleted T cells, or PBMCs.

V dropped 11 bases and J dropped 7; count of bases not matched to a gene: 9. The CDR3 length is 13 residues. The germline CDR1 and CDR2 sequences are ENHRY and SYGVKD. In the authors' methods: Reference gene primer amplification in the assay estimated nucleated cell counts. This table comes from immunoSEQ multiplex PCR, and its TCRdb copy is limited to in-frame clones, with some not included. V, J and clone size reflect that table, while D and trimming were determined from the DNA. In the table there are some 220,000 clones, 70% to 90% of which are singletons. The sequencing sample was made of peripheral blood. This sequence originates from a man between 50 and 59 years old with acute or convalescent COVID-19. This chain uses TRBV10-3 with TRBJ2-1, with 9 nucleotides matching TRBD1. CDR3 amino acids: CASRGQGMNEQFF. The DNA for the CDR3 is TGTGCCTCCCGGGGACAGGGCATGAATGAGCAGTTCTTC.